This T cell receptor beta chain appears in the sequencing data of a study of cytomegalovirus exposure and HLA in healthy donors. This CDR3 spans 13 amino acids. The germline gives CDR1 SGHTA, CDR2 FQGTGA. With 4 bases removed from V and 8 bases from J, the gap between germline ends came to 12 bases. In this sample, this clone turned up a few times. Researchers ran the PCR with 60 Vbeta and 13 Jbeta primers. Libraries were prepared by immunoSEQ multiplex PCR; TCRdb keeps only in-frame clonotypes and omits some of them. The sample lists approximately 56,000 clones, 72% occurring once. This TCR was sampled from a woman aged 45-65 years in good health and CMV-seropositive. The chain uses TRBV7-3 and TRBJ2-1, with TRBD1 as a possible D gene (6 bases). Sequencing was performed on PBMCs. CDR3 sequence (DNA): TGTGCCAGCAGCTCTGAACAGGGTTATGAGCAGTTCTTC. Translation gives CASSSEQGYEQFF. The variable domain in full, completed from reference TRBV7-3 and TRBJ2-1, reads GAGVSQTPSNKVTEKGKYVELRCDPISGHTALYWYRQSLGQGPEFLIYFQGTGAADDSGLPNDRFFAVRPEGSVSTLKIQRTERGDSAVYLCASSSEQGYEQFFGPGTRLTVL.